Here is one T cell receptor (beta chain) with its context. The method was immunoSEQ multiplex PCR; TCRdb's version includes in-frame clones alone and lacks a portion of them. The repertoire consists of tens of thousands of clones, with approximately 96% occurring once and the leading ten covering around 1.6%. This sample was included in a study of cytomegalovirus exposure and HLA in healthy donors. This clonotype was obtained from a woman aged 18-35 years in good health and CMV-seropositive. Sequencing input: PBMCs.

CDR3 residues: CASSLIKLGGDSNNEQFF. The CDR3 region has the DNA TGTGCCAGCAGCTTAATCAAGTTAGGTGGGGACAGTAACAATGAGCAGTTCTTC. The V gene is TRBV11-2, the J gene TRBJ2-1; 7 bases fit TRBD1. Trimming at V came to 2 bases and at J to 5 bases, leaving 15 bases not matched to a gene. The CDR3 loop spans 18 amino acids. CDR1 and CDR2 (germline): SGHAT, FQNNGV. Filled out from reference TRBV11-2 and TRBJ2-1, the complete variable domain reads EAGVAQSPRYKIIEKRQSVAFWCNPISGHATLYWYQQILGQGPKLLIQFQNNGVVDDSQLPKDRFSAERLKGVDSTLKIQPAKLEDSAVYLCASSLIKLGGDSNNEQFFGPGTRLTVL.